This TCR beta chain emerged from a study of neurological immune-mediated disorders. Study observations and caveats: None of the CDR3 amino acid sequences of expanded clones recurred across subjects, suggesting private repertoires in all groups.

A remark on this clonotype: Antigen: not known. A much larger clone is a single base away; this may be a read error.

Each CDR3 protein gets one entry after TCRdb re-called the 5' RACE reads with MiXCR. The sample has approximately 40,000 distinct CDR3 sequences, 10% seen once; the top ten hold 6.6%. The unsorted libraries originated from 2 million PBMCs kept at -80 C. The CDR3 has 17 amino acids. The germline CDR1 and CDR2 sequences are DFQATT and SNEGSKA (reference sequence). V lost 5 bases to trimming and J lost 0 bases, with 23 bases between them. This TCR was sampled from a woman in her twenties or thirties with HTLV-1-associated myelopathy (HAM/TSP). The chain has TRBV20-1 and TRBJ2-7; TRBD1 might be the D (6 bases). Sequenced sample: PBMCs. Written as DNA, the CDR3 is TGCAGTGCTCCCGGTGATAAGATACAGGGCATCTCCTACGAGCAGTACTTC. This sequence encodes CSAPGDKIQGISYEQYF.